This T cell receptor beta chain was profiled in a study of blood T cell repertoires in COVID-19 (dated by TCRdb to the early 2020s). Background for the entire study: The collaborator samples originated in the United States, Italy and Spain and spanned the acute and convalescent phases of COVID-19. A de-identified subject ID, COVID-19 status, age in years and sex were almost always included in the sample metadata. The repertoires were made available in a free public database intended to serve as a resource for research on the immune response to SARS-CoV-2. The material from the prospective study consisted of cDNA or gDNA derived from T cells, B-cell-depleted T cells, or PBMCs. The dataset comprised deeply sampled blood TCRbeta repertoires from subjects exposed to, actively infected with, or recovered from COVID-19. The samples were drawn from the first 160 participants of the ongoing ImmuneRACE study and from 1,254 subjects provided by 6 global collaborators. Where HLA class I and class II types were available, the types were taken from metadata supplied by the sample provider, not from assay-based typing. The paper's findings and limits, for the study overall: Clinical and demographic metadata were provided uncurated, with the amount varying by source and participant.

Regarding this clone: What this receptor recognizes is not known. Base-call qualities are not available, and no considerably larger clone is one nucleotide away.

Participants in the prospective study were aged roughly 18 to 100 years, lived in under 30 United States geographic areas, and enrolled through a virtual design. Cohort assignment in the prospective study relied on participant-reported clinical history from a screening survey and a study questionnaire. Exposed participants had been in contact, within 2 weeks of entering the study, with a person who had a PCR-confirmed or clinician-diagnosed case of COVID-19. In the prospective study, whole blood, serum and a nasopharyngeal or oropharyngeal swab were collected from each participant by mobile phlebotomists. Additional blood draws and questionnaires over an approximately two-month period could optionally be provided by prospective study participants. Blood samples from the prospective study were shipped frozen or at room temperature prior to DNA extraction. TCRbeta CDR3 regions were amplified from genomic DNA using the immunoSEQ Assay, a bias-controlled multiplex PCR. Per the source publication's procedure: Nucleated cell counts per sample were estimated from amplification of reference gene primers within the assay. To quantify the absolute abundance of each unique TCRbeta CDR3 rearrangement, sequence reads were collapsed and filtered. For each sample, productive Simpson clonality was calculated by taking the square root of Simpson's diversity index across productive rearrangements. Not all clones reach the TCRdb copy of this immuneACCESS table, which keeps in-frame sequences only. Checked studies attribute under half of the gap to unresolved V genes and leave the rest unexplained. V, J and clone size are taken as reported in that table, and D and trimming were inferred from the DNA itself. The table for this sample lists 350,000 to 400,000 clones; about nine tenths of them were counted only once. The top ten hold about 0.78% of the sample.

Reading from cysteine to phenylalanine, the CDR3 counts 12 amino acids. Only the CDR3 portion is preserved as DNA: 36 bases, with reading frame beginning at the first base. Reading the germline V gene gives CDR1 MNHEY and CDR2 SVGEGT. V lost 6 bases and J lost 5 bases; the stretch between them is 7 bases long. Sequences were obtained from PBMCs or T cells enriched from blood (not recorded which). This clonotype was sampled from a woman in her thirties or forties who had been exposed to COVID-19. The V and J genes are TRBV6-2 or TRBV6-3 and TRBJ1-4, with the D gene call left open. The CDR3 reads CASSQTNEKLFF. Here is the DNA: TGTGCCAGCAGCCAGACAAATGAAAAACTGTTTTTT.